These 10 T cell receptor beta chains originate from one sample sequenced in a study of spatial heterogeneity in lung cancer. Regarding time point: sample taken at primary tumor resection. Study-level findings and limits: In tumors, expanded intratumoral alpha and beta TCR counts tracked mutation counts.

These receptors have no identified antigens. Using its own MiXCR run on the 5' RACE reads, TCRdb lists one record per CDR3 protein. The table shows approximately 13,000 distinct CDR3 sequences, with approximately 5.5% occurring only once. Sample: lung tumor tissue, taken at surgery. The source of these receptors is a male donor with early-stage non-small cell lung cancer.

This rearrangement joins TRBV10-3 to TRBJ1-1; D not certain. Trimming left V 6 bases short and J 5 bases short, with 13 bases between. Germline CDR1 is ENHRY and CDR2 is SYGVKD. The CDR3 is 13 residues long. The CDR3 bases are TGTGCCATCAGAGTGGGGAGGGAGACTGAAGCTTTCTTT. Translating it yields CAIRVGRETEAFF.

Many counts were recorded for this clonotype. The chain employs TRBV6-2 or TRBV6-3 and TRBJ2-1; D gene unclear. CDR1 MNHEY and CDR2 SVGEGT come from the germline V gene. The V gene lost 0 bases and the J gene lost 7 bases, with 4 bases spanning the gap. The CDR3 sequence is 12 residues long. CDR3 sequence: CASSYSGNEQFF. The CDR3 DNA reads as TGTGCCAGCAGTTACTCGGGGAATGAGCAGTTCTTC.

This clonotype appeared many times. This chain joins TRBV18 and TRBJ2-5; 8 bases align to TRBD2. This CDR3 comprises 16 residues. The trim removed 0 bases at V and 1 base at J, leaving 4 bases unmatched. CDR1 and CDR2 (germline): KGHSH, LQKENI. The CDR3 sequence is CASSPPRLAGQETQYF. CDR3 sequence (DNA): TGTGCCAGCTCACCACCGCGTCTAGCGGGCCAAGAGACCCAGTACTTC.

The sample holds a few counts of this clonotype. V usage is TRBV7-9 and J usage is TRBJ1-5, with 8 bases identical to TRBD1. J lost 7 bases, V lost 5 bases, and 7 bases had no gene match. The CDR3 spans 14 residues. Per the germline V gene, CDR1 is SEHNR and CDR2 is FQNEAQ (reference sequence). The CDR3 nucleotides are TGTGCCAGCAGCCTGGACAGGGTGGAACAGCCCCAGCATTTT. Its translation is CASSLDRVEQPQHF.

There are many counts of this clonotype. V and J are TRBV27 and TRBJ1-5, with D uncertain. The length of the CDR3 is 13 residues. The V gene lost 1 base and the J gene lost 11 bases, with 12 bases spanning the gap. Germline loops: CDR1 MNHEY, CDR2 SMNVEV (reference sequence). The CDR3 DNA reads TGTGCCAGCAGTTTATTCTCCGACGGGGCCCAGCATTTT. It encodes CASSLFSDGAQHF.

The CDR3 sequence: CASSIRLAGTDTQYF. In DNA, the CDR3 is TGTGCCAGCAGCATTCGACTAGCGGGAACAGATACGCAGTATTTT. The chain is built from TRBV5-4 and TRBJ2-3; 11 bases are shared with TRBD2. J gave up 3 bases and V 4 bases, and 4 bases lay outside the gene matches. The CDR3 sequence is 15 residues long. From germline, CDR1 is SGHNT and CDR2 YYREEE (reference sequence).

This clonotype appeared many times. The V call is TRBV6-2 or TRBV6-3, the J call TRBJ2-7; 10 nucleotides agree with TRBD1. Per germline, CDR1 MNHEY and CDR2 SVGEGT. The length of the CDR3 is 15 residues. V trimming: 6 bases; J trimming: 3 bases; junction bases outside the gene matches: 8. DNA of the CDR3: TGTGCCAGCAGCCGTACCGGGACAGGGGTCTACGAGCAGTACTTC. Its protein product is CASSRTGTGVYEQYF.

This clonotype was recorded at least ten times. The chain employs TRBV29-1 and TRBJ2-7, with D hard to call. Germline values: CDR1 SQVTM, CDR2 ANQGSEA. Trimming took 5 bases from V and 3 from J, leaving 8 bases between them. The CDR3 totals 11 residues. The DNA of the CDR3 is TGCAGCGTTTACATACTCTACGAGCAGTACTTC. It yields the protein CSVYILYEQYF.

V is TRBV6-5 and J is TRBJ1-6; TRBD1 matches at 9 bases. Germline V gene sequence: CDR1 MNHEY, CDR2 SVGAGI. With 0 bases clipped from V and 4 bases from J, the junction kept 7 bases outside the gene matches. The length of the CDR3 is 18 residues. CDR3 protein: CASSYSGTGMGYNSPLHF. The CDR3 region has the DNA TGTGCCAGCAGTTACTCGGGGACAGGGATGGGATATAATTCACCCCTCCACTTT.

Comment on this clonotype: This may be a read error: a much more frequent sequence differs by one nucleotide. The CDR3 sequence: CASSLDEGWGTVAFF. In nucleotides, the CDR3 is TGTGCCAGCAGCTTAGACGAGGGATGGGGCACTGTAGCTTTCTTT. The genes are TRBV7-8 and TRBJ1-1, with D perhaps matching TRBD1 (5 bases). This CDR3 is built from 15 residues. Germline loops: CDR1 SGHVS, CDR2 FQNEAQ.